This TCR beta chain was identified during a study of blood T cell repertoires in COVID-19. Study details: Sites in the United States, Italy and Spain provided acute and convalescent COVID-19 samples. Sources were T cells, B-cell-depleted T cells, or PBMCs; the material itself was cDNA or gDNA.

Per the authors' pipeline: Reference gene primers were amplified, and this amplification served to estimate nucleated cell counts. TCRdb's copy holds only in-frame clones and misses some; the assay was immunoSEQ multiplex PCR. V and J calls and clone size are given by that table; D and trimming were obtained from the DNA. The sample consists of about 230,000 clones, 65% to 90% of them appearing once. Germline V gene lookup returns CDR1 MDHEN and CDR2 SYDVKM. This CDR3 has 15 residues. V lost 5 bases, J lost 1 base, and 5 bases stayed unmatched. Sample: peripheral blood. The chain joins TRBV28 to TRBJ2-3, with 8 positions matching TRBD2. The TCR sequence derives from a woman in her forties or fifties with acute or convalescent COVID-19. This CDR3 reads CASSSGGSGTDTQYF. The CDR3 region has the DNA TGTGCCAGCAGTAGCGGGGGCTCTGGCACAGATACGCAGTATTTT.